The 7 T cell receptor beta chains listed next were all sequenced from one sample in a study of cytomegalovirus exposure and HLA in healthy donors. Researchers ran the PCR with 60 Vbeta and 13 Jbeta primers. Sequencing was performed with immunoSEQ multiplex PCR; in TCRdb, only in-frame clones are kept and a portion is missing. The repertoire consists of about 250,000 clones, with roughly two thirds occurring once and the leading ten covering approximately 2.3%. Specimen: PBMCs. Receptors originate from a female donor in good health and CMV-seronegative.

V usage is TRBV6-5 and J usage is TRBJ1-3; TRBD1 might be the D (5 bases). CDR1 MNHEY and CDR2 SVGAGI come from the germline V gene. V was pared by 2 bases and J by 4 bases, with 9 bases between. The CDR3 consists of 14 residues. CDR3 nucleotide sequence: TGTGCCAGCAGTTACGGGGGGTTCGGAAACACCATATATTTT. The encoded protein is CASSYGGFGNTIYF.

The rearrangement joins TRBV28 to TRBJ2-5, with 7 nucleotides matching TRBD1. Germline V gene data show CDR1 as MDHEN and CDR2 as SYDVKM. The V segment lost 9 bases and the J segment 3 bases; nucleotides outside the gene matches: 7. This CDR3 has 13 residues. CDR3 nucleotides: TGTGCCAGTACCCCCGGGACAGAAGAGACCCAGTACTTC. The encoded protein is CASTPGTEETQYF.

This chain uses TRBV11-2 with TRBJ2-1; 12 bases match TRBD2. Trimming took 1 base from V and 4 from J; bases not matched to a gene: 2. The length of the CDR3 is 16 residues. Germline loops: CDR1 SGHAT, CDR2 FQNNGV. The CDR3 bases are TGTGCCAGCAGCTTAGGCGGACTAGCGGGATACAATGAGCAGTTCTTC. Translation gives CASSLGGLAGYNEQFF. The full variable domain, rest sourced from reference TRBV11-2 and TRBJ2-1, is EAGVAQSPRYKIIEKRQSVAFWCNPISGHATLYWYQQILGQGPKLLIQFQNNGVVDDSQLPKDRFSAERLKGVDSTLKIQPAKLEDSAVYLCASSLGGLAGYNEQFFGPGTRLTVL.

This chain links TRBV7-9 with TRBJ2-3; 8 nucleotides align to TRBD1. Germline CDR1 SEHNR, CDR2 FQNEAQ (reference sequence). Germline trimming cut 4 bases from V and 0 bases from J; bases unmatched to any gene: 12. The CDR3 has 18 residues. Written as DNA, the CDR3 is TGTGCCAGCAGCTCGAGGACAGGGCCCCCCTCTAGCACAGATACGCAGTATTTT. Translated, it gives CASSSRTGPPSSTDTQYF.

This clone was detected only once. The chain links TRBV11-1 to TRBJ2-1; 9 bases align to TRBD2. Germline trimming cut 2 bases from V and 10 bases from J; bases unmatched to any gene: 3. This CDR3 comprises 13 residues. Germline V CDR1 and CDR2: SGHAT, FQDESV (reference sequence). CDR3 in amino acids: CASSLLAGEEQFF. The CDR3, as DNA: TGTGCCAGCAGCTTATTAGCGGGAGAAGAGCAGTTCTTC.

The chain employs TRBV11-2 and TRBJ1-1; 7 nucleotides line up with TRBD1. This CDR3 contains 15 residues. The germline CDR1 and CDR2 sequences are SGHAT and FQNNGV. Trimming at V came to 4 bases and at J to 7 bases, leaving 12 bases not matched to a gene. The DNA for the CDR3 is TGTGCCAGCAGCTCAACACAGGGGACGGGGGTTGAAGCTTTCTTT. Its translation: CASSSTQGTGVEAFF.

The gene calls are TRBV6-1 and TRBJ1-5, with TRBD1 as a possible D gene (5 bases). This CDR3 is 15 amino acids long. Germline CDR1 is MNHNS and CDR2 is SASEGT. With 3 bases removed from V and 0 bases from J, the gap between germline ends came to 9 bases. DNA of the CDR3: TGTGCCAGCAGTGACTACAGGAATAGCAATCAGCCCCAGCATTTT. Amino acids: CASSDYRNSNQPQHF.